What follows is one TCR beta chain and its context. This clonotype was counted ten times or more. This clone's antigen is unknown. No base quality values were provided; no much bigger clone lies one nucleotide off. This specimen belongs to a study of CD8+CD57+ T cells in acquired aplastic anemia (dated by TCRdb to the late 2010s). For context, the study as a whole: A mean of about 3.2 ug of DNA, ranging from about 0.19 to 30 ug, was extracted from sorted CD4+ and CD8+ cells. An average of around 9.8 million reads for CD4+ cells and 11 million to 12 million reads for CD8+ cells was obtained from healthy donor samples. Paper-wide results and their limitations: No significant difference in CD8+ Simpson's diversity was found between patients and healthy controls (P=0.060). Around 30 CD8+ CDR3 sequences were shared between patients and controls but appeared highly expressed in patients and within their immunodominant clones.

TCR repertoires of sorted CD4+ and CD8+ blood T cells from severe aplastic anemia patients and healthy subjects were deep-sequenced in the study. Ficoll-Paque density gradient centrifugation was used to isolate peripheral blood mononuclear cells. CD4+ and CD8+ T cells were sorted by FACS or magnetic beads before DNA extraction. The CDR3 goes from the cysteine to the phenylalanine over 16 residues. The read is trimmed to its CDR3 DNA, 48 bases read in frame from base 1. Unmatched junction bases come to 13, with V trimmed by 5 bases and J by 3 bases. CDR1 SGHDT and CDR2 YYEEEE were looked up in the germline V gene. Genomic DNA served as template for TCR beta VDJ combination and CDR3 sequence profiling. An Illumina HiSeq 2000 was used for TCR repertoire sequencing. Turning to the authors' computational methods: TRBV/TRBJ rearrangement plots, CDR3 size and DJ length profiles, and Simpson's diversity index were used to assess repertoires. The immunodominant clone was defined as the most abundant DNA sequence in deep sequencing data. CDR3 amino acid sequences were screened for sharing across subjects and were compared with published repertoires and the VDJdb database. TCRdb handled the public reads itself, with Q25 trimming in fastp and clone calling in MiXCR, and kept productive beta chains. Every entry covers one CDR3 protein and lists the most common genes and DNA from its rows. The V and J calls, along with clone size, are taken from TCRdb and not from the paper's own processing. The sample profile shows around 180,000 distinct CDR3 sequences; about three fifths of them were found once. About 48% of the sample is taken by the ten largest.

This receptor was taken from a human donor in good health. The sample was sorted CD4+, CD8+, or CD8+CD57+ T cells (not recorded which) from PBMCs. Recombination connected TRBV5-6 to TRBJ1-2; TRBD1 lines up with 7 middle nucleotides. The DNA is TGTGCCAGCAGACCCGACAGGGTTGGACTTTACTATGGCTACACCTTC. Its protein reads: CASRPDRVGLYYGYTF.